This TCR beta chain was sequenced for a study of CD8 T cells in ankylosing spondylitis. The table lists this clonotype with many counts. Its specificity is not known. TCR beta libraries were made by quantitative 5'-RACE with molecular barcodes. MiXCR was run by TCRdb on the 5' RACE reads, yielding one entry per CDR3 protein. The sample carries 350,000 to 450,000 distinct CDR3 sequences, roughly 27% recorded once. General study findings and limits: Reported data indicate significant enrichment of disease-linked clones within matched ankylosing spondylitis synovial fluid. Within ankylosing spondylitis blood, a TCR beta motif made up of several highly homologous variants appeared to be characteristic.

Germline-derived CDR1 and CDR2 are LNHNV and YYDKDF (reference sequence). V dropped 0 bases and J dropped 7; count of bases not matched to a gene: 6. There are 15 residues in the CDR3. The clonotype originates from a male donor with ankylosing spondylitis. What was sequenced was blood, either unsorted or a sorted T cell fraction (not recorded which). V is TRBV15 and J is TRBJ2-7; 10 positions agree with TRBD2. CDR3 sequence reads: CATSRELAGVGEQYF. The CDR3 DNA is TGTGCCACCAGCAGAGAGCTAGCGGGAGTCGGAGAGCAGTACTTC.